Below are 8 T cell receptor beta chains sequenced from a single sample in a study of shared clonotypes between healthy human individuals. Sequencing used immunoSEQ multiplex PCR; TCRdb keeps in-frame clones, though not all of them. Among hundreds of thousands of clones listed, roughly 96% were seen once. As defined, naive CD8 cells were CD45RO-negative and positively selected for CCR7, with terminally differentiated effector memory CD45RA+ cells excluded. The sample was naive CD8+ T cells sorted from blood. These receptors were taken from a woman aged 25 to 39 in good health.

V gene TRBV19 combines with J gene TRBJ2-7, with D possibly TRBD2 on 5 matching bases. This CDR3 has 14 residues. Deletions cut 6 bases from V and 2 bases from J, with 14 bases between. Germline lookup yields CDR1 LNHDA and CDR2 SQIVND (reference sequence). The CDR3 sequence: CASSPTGFAYEQYF. The CDR3 bases are TGTGCCAGTAGCCCCACGGGGTTTGCCTACGAGCAGTACTTC. Filled out from reference TRBV19 and TRBJ2-7, the complete variable domain reads DGGITQSPKYLFRKEGQNVTLSCEQNLNHDAMYWYRQDPGQGLRLIYYSQIVNDFQKGDIAEGYSVSREKKESFPLTVTSAQKNPTAFYLCASSPTGFAYEQYFGPGTRLTVT.

This chain joins TRBV7-3 and TRBJ2-6; possible D gene TRBD2, 5 bases. V lost 1 base and J lost 0, with 10 bases in between. The CDR3 covers 17 residues. Per germline, CDR1 SGHTA and CDR2 FQGTGA. The CDR3 loop reads CASSLRGPHSGANVLTF. In DNA, the CDR3 is TGTGCCAGCAGCTTAAGAGGGCCTCACTCTGGGGCCAACGTCCTGACTTTC.

This chain's CDR3 is CAWSVGNEKLFF. The CDR3 nucleotides read TGTGCCTGGAGTGTAGGGAATGAAAAACTGTTTTTT. The chain uses TRBV30 and TRBJ1-4; D gene ambiguous. Trimming removed 0 bases from V and 5 bases from J, with 4 bases in between. The V gene's germline CDR1 is GTSNPN and CDR2 SVGIG (reference sequence). This CDR3 comprises 12 residues.

This sequence joins TRBV28 and TRBJ1-1; 12 bases match TRBD1. The V gene's germline CDR1 is MDHEN and CDR2 SYDVKM. Trimming cost V 3 bases and J 5 bases; bases outside gene matches: 4. The CDR3 contains 15 residues. CDR3 protein: CASSLWDRGQTEAFF. The DNA of the CDR3 is TGTGCCAGCAGTTTGTGGGACAGGGGGCAGACTGAAGCTTTCTTT.

V and J are TRBV7-8 and TRBJ2-7, with D perhaps matching TRBD2 (5 bases). CDR1 is SGHVS and CDR2 is FQNEAQ in the germline V gene. The CDR3 consists of 14 residues. Trimming removed 5 bases at V and 3 bases at J, with 14 bases between. The CDR3 here is CASSPRRTYYEQYF. The DNA for the CDR3 is TGTGCCAGCAGCCCCCGACGGACTTACTACGAGCAGTACTTC.

The chain joins TRBV25-1 to TRBJ1-6; a weak D match, TRBD1 (6 bases). Trimming removed 1 base from V and 7 bases from J, with 14 bases in between. Looked up from germline, CDR1 is MGHDK and CDR2 is SYGVNS. The CDR3 sequence is 16 residues long. Here the CDR3 reads CASSEFGTHSNSPLHF. The DNA of the CDR3 is TGTGCCAGCAGTGAATTTGGGACACACTCAAATTCACCCCTCCACTTT.

This clone has just one count. The junction differs from germline at one of its ends, possibly a read error. V gene TRBV19 combines with J gene TRBJ1-4, with 7 bases that match TRBD1. The CDR3 loop spans 13 amino acids. The germline gives CDR1 LNHDA, CDR2 SQIVND (reference sequence). DNA of the CDR3: TGTGCCAGTAGTATAGATCTGGAAGGACAGGACCATTTT. It encodes CASSIDLEGQDHF.

The rearrangement joins TRBV27 to TRBJ2-7; unclear D gene. CDR3 length: 12 residues. Germline V lookup: CDR1 MNHEY, CDR2 SMNVEV (reference sequence). V gave up 6 bases and J gave up 5 bases, with 11 bases separating them. CDR3 loop: CASSHLGDEQYF. As DNA, the CDR3 is TGTGCCAGCAGCCACCTGGGCGACGAGCAGTACTTC.